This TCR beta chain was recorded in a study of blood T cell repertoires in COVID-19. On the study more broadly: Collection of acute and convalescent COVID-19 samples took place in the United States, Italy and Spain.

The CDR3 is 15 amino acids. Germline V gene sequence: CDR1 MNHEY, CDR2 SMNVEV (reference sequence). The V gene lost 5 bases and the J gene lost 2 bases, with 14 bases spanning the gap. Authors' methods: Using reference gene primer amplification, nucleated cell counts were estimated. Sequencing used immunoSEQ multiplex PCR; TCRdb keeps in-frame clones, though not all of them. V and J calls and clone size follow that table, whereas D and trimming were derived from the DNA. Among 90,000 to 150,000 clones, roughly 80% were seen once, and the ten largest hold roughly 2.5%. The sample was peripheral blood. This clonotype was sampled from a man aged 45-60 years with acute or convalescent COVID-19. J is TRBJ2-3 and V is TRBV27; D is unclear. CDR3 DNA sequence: TGTGCCAGCAGTCCCCCGACTCGACCCACAGATACGCAGTATTTT. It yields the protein CASSPPTRPTDTQYF.